Below, one T cell receptor beta chain is given with its context. This sample was taken from a study of blood T cell repertoires in COVID-19. The data were produced by immunoSEQ multiplex PCR, yet TCRdb's version contains in-frame clones alone and is incomplete. The sample has tens of thousands of clones; over 75% are singletons. The trim removed 2 bases at V and 5 bases at J, leaving 9 bases unmatched. The CDR3 sequence is 15 residues long. Germline V gene data show CDR1 as SGHRS and CDR2 as YFSETQ. This receptor was identified in a woman of 80 years or more with acute or convalescent COVID-19. The sample comprised peripheral blood. The chain carries TRBV5-1 and TRBJ2-7, with TRBD1 matching over 8 bases. The CDR3 DNA sequence: TGCGCCAGCAGCTTCTCGACAGGGGACAATAACGAGCAGTACTTC. Its protein product is CASSFSTGDNNEQYF. The full variable domain, with the rest looked up from reference TRBV5-1 and TRBJ2-7, is KAGVTQTPRYLIKTRGQQVTLSCSPISGHRSVSWYQQTPGQGLQFLFEYFSETQRNKGNFPGRFSGRQFSNSRSEMNVSTLELGDSALYLCASSFSTGDNNEQYFGPGTRLTVT.